A selection of T cell receptor beta chains follows, all from one sample in a study of blood T cell repertoires in COVID-19. The assay was immunoSEQ multiplex PCR, and TCRdb's table has in-frame clones only and misses some. The sample records roughly 250,000 clones, about 85% being singletons. Sequenced: peripheral blood. These receptors were collected from a human donor with COVID-19, enrolled during active disease. The donor label of this sample is uncertain. Each CDR3 is given with its conserved first and last residue. A D gene is named only where the DNA matches it firmly. Some rows have no size entry. The others give once, few or many, or a class for an expanded clone.

clone size: -
J gene: TRBJ1-3
V gene: TRBV20-1
D gene: -
CDR3 DNA: TGCAGTGCTAGTCCGGCTGGAAACACCATATATTTT
CDR3 protein: CSASPAGNTIYF

clone size: -
J gene: TRBJ2-7
V gene: TRBV25-1
D gene: -
CDR3 DNA: TGTGCCAGCAGTAGCTCCGGGGTAACCTACGAGCAGTACTTC
CDR3 protein: CASSSSGVTYEQYF

clone size: -
J gene: TRBJ2-2
V gene: TRBV24-1
D gene: TRBD2
CDR3 DNA: TGTGCCACCAGTGAGCAAATCCTTAAAAGCGGGAGGGGATACGGGGAGCTGTTTTTT
CDR3 protein: CATSEQILKSGRGYGELFF

clone size: -
J gene: TRBJ2-1
V gene: TRBV29-1
D gene: TRBD1
CDR3 DNA: TGCAGCGGCCGGGACAGAAGTTACAATGAGCAGTTCTTC
CDR3 protein: CSGRDRSYNEQFF

clone size: -
J gene: TRBJ2-3
V gene: TRBV2
D gene: TRBD2
CDR3 DNA: TGTGCCAGCAGTGTCCTTAGCGGGAGGGCAGATACGCAGTATTTT
CDR3 protein: CASSVLSGRADTQYF

clone size: -
J gene: TRBJ2-5
V gene: TRBV15
D gene: -
CDR3 DNA: TGTGCCACCAGCAGAGATTTCGGGGGAGGAGAGACCCAGTACTTC
CDR3 protein: CATSRDFGGGETQYF

clone size: -
J gene: TRBJ1-5
V gene: TRBV28
D gene: TRBD1
CDR3 DNA: TGTGCCAGCAGTTTCGGTAGCAGGGGGAGCAATCAGCCCCAGCATTTT
CDR3 protein: CASSFGSRGSNQPQHF

clone size: -
J gene: TRBJ1-1
V gene: TRBV7-2
D gene: -
CDR3 DNA: TGTGCCAGCAGCCAGGGGTACACTGAAGCTTTCTTT
CDR3 protein: CASSQGYTEAFF

clone size: -
J gene: TRBJ2-1
V gene: TRBV24-1
D gene: TRBD1
CDR3 DNA: TGTGCCACCAGTGATCCCGGGACAGGGTTTAACAATGAGCAGTTCTTC
CDR3 protein: CATSDPGTGFNNEQFF

clone size: once
J gene: TRBJ1-5
V gene: TRBV18
D gene: TRBD1
CDR3 DNA: TGTGCCAGCTCACCATTAAGCATAGGGGGCGACAATCAGCCCCAGCATTTT
CDR3 protein: CASSPLSIGGDNQPQHF

clone size: -
J gene: TRBJ1-4
V gene: TRBV4-3
D gene: -
CDR3 DNA: TGCGCCAGCAGCCCCCCCGGGGGGATTCTGGCTAATGAAAAACTGTTTTTT
CDR3 protein: CASSPPGGILANEKLFF

clone size: few
J gene: TRBJ2-3
V gene: TRBV18
D gene: TRBD2
CDR3 DNA: TGTGCCAGCTCACCAGGCGGGAGACGCACAGATACGCAGTATTTT
CDR3 protein: CASSPGGRRTDTQYF

clone size: -
J gene: TRBJ2-1
V gene: TRBV6-4
D gene: TRBD1
CDR3 DNA: TGTGCCAGCAGTGCAGAGGGGGCTAAGTACAATGAGCAGTTCTTC
CDR3 protein: CASSAEGAKYNEQFF

clone size: -
J gene: TRBJ1-6
V gene: TRBV5-1
D gene: -
CDR3 DNA: TGCGCCAGCAGCTTCAATGCTTATATCGGGTCATCCCTCCACTTT
CDR3 protein: CASSFNAYIGSSLHF

clone size: -
J gene: TRBJ1-1
V gene: TRBV5-5
D gene: -
CDR3 DNA: TGTGCCAGCAGCTTTGTGCGGGCCGGGAACACTGAAGCTTTCTTT
CDR3 protein: CASSFVRAGNTEAFF

clone size: -
J gene: TRBJ1-5
V gene: TRBV10-1
D gene: TRBD1
CDR3 DNA: TGCGCCAGCAGCGATTGGACAGGGGTTTTGCAGCCCCAGCATTTT
CDR3 protein: CASSDWTGVLQPQHF

clone size: -
J gene: TRBJ1-5
V gene: TRBV19
D gene: TRBD1
CDR3 DNA: TGTGCCAGTAGTGCGTTGGGGCAGGGGGGCAATCAGCCCCAGCATTTT
CDR3 protein: CASSALGQGGNQPQHF

clone size: few
J gene: TRBJ1-1
V gene: TRBV7-2
D gene: TRBD1
CDR3 DNA: TGTGCCAGCAGCATAACCGGGACAGGGACTGAAGCTTTCTTT
CDR3 protein: CASSITGTGTEAFF

clone size: -
J gene: TRBJ2-7
V gene: TRBV19
D gene: TRBD2
CDR3 DNA: TGTGCCAGTAGTATAACGGGACTAGCGGGAAATCAGCAGTACTTC
CDR3 protein: CASSITGLAGNQQYF

clone size: -
J gene: TRBJ2-3
V gene: TRBV11-2
D gene: -
CDR3 DNA: TGTGCCAGCAGCCTACAGGTGGTTAGCACAGATACGCAGTATTTT
CDR3 protein: CASSLQVVSTDTQYF

clone size: -
J gene: TRBJ2-3
V gene: TRBV4-2
D gene: TRBD2
CDR3 DNA: TGTGCCAGCAGCCAAGGAGCGGGAGGCCGGGAAGATACGCAGTATTTT
CDR3 protein: CASSQGAGGREDTQYF

clone size: -
J gene: TRBJ1-4
V gene: TRBV19
D gene: -
CDR3 DNA: TGTGCCAGTAGTATTGGCGGGGCCCTGGGTGAAAAACTGTTTTTT
CDR3 protein: CASSIGGALGEKLFF

clone size: -
J gene: TRBJ2-2
V gene: TRBV14
D gene: -
CDR3 DNA: TGTGCCAGCAGCCTTCCTCTCGGGGGCACCGGGGAGCTGTTTTTT
CDR3 protein: CASSLPLGGTGELFF

clone size: -
J gene: TRBJ2-7
V gene: TRBV27
D gene: TRBD1
CDR3 DNA: TGTGCCAGCAGTTTGACAGGGGGGACCTACGAGCAGTACTTC
CDR3 protein: CASSLTGGTYEQYF

clone size: once
J gene: TRBJ2-7
V gene: TRBV30
D gene: -
CDR3 DNA: TGTGCCTGGAGCCTAACCTTGTACGAGCAGTACTTC
CDR3 protein: CAWSLTLYEQYF

clone size: -
J gene: TRBJ1-2
V gene: TRBV10-3
D gene: -
CDR3 DNA: TGTGCCATCAGTGTAGAGAACTATGGCTACACCTTC
CDR3 protein: CAISVENYGYTF

clone size: -
J gene: TRBJ2-7
V gene: TRBV7-2
D gene: -
CDR3 DNA: TGTGCCAGCAGCCCCCCCACCTACGAGCAGTACTTC
CDR3 protein: CASSPPTYEQYF

clone size: -
J gene: TRBJ1-1
V gene: TRBV7-9
D gene: TRBD1
CDR3 DNA: TGTGCCAGCAGCTTAGCGCCGGGACAGGGGGCCATGAACACTGAAGCTTTCTTT
CDR3 protein: CASSLAPGQGAMNTEAFF

clone size: -
J gene: TRBJ1-1
V gene: TRBV4-3
D gene: -
CDR3 DNA: TGCGCCAGCAGCCAAGCGACCGAGGGAAGTGAAGCTTTCTTT
CDR3 protein: CASSQATEGSEAFF

clone size: many
J gene: TRBJ2-7
V gene: TRBV7-9
D gene: TRBD2
CDR3 DNA: TGTGCCAGCAGCTCACTCCCCCGGACTAGCGTCAACTACGAGCAGTACTTC
CDR3 protein: CASSSLPRTSVNYEQYF

clone size: -
J gene: TRBJ2-7
V gene: TRBV7-3
D gene: TRBD1
CDR3 DNA: TGTGCCAGCAGCGAAGGATCGGGCAGGGGGTACGAGCAGTACTTC
CDR3 protein: CASSEGSGRGYEQYF

clone size: -
J gene: TRBJ2-1
V gene: TRBV19
D gene: -
CDR3 DNA: TGTGCCAGTAAGGGACAATCATGGGACAATGAGCAGTTCTTC
CDR3 protein: CASKGQSWDNEQFF

clone size: few
J gene: TRBJ1-1
V gene: TRBV28
D gene: TRBD1
CDR3 DNA: TGTGCCAGCAGTTCCGGATGGACAGGCACTGAAGCTTTCTTT
CDR3 protein: CASSSGWTGTEAFF

clone size: -
J gene: TRBJ2-7
V gene: TRBV3-1/TRBV3-2
D gene: TRBD1
CDR3 DNA: TGTGCCAGCAGCCTCCGGGGGACAGGGGCGTCCTACGAGCAGTACTTC
CDR3 protein: CASSLRGTGASYEQYF

clone size: -
J gene: TRBJ1-3
V gene: TRBV6-5
D gene: -
CDR3 DNA: TGTGCCAGCCAGTGGAGGTCTGGAAACACCATATATTTT
CDR3 protein: CASQWRSGNTIYF

clone size: once
J gene: TRBJ1-2
V gene: TRBV5-6
D gene: -
CDR3 DNA: TGTGCCAGCAGCTTGGAGAGGGGGATCTATGGCTACACCTTC
CDR3 protein: CASSLERGIYGYTF

clone size: -
J gene: TRBJ2-5
V gene: TRBV5-4
D gene: TRBD2
CDR3 DNA: TGTGCCAGCAGCAGGGGACTAGCGGGACAAGAGACCCAGTACTTC
CDR3 protein: CASSRGLAGQETQYF

clone size: -
J gene: TRBJ2-7
V gene: TRBV7-8
D gene: -
CDR3 DNA: TGTGCCAGCAGCTTGGTAACAGTCCATCCCTCCTCCGGCGAGCAGTACTTC
CDR3 protein: CASSLVTVHPSSGEQYF

clone size: -
J gene: TRBJ1-2
V gene: TRBV19
D gene: TRBD1
CDR3 DNA: TGTGCCAGTACTGACGCCTTAGGACAGGCAGCTAACTATGGCTACACCTTC
CDR3 protein: CASTDALGQAANYGYTF

clone size: few
J gene: TRBJ2-2
V gene: TRBV2
D gene: -
CDR3 DNA: TGTGCCAGCAGCGCGACCACAGGGGGGGGCGGGGAGCTGTTTTTT
CDR3 protein: CASSATTGGGGELFF

clone size: -
J gene: TRBJ2-3
V gene: TRBV10-3
D gene: TRBD2
CDR3 DNA: TGTGCGGTCCAGCGGGGGAGCACAGATACGCAGTATTTT
CDR3 protein: CAVQRGSTDTQYF

clone size: -
J gene: TRBJ2-7
V gene: TRBV19
D gene: -
CDR3 DNA: TGTGCCAGTAGTCACTCGCAGGGAGGCGAGCAGTACTTC
CDR3 protein: CASSHSQGGEQYF

clone size: few
J gene: TRBJ1-5
V gene: TRBV20-1
D gene: -
CDR3 DNA: TGCAGTGCTAGTGGCAGACCGGAAGGAGCCCAGCATTTT
CDR3 protein: CSASGRPEGAQHF

clone size: -
J gene: TRBJ1-1
V gene: TRBV5-1
D gene: TRBD1
CDR3 DNA: TGCGCCAGCAGCTTGCGGGGACAGGGGGTCACTGAAGCTTTCTTT
CDR3 protein: CASSLRGQGVTEAFF

clone size: -
J gene: TRBJ2-7
V gene: TRBV5-1
D gene: -
CDR3 DNA: TGCGCCAGCAGCTCAGGGGGGTCCTACGAGCAGTACTTC
CDR3 protein: CASSSGGSYEQYF

clone size: -
J gene: TRBJ2-7
V gene: TRBV10-3
D gene: -
CDR3 DNA: TGTGCCATCAGTGACAGATACGAGCAGTACTTC
CDR3 protein: CAISDRYEQYF

clone size: -
J gene: TRBJ1-4
V gene: TRBV7-9
D gene: TRBD1
CDR3 DNA: TGTGCCAGCAGCCGTTTGACAGGGTCCTCTAATGAAAAACTGTTTTTT
CDR3 protein: CASSRLTGSSNEKLFF

clone size: -
J gene: TRBJ2-5
V gene: TRBV7-2
D gene: -
CDR3 DNA: TGTGCCAGCAGCTTAAGCAGGCAAGAGACCCAGTACTTC
CDR3 protein: CASSLSRQETQYF

clone size: -
J gene: TRBJ2-7
V gene: TRBV6-5
D gene: -
CDR3 DNA: TGTGCCAGCAGTTACGCGGGACAGTACGAGCAGTACTTC
CDR3 protein: CASSYAGQYEQYF

clone size: -
J gene: TRBJ2-7
V gene: TRBV27
D gene: TRBD2
CDR3 DNA: TGTGCCAGCAGTCCCCGACTAGCGGAAACCTACGAGCAGTACTTC
CDR3 protein: CASSPRLAETYEQYF

clone size: once
J gene: TRBJ2-7
V gene: TRBV11-2
D gene: TRBD2
CDR3 DNA: TGTGCCAGCAGCTTAGATTCGGCTAGCGGGTATTCCTACGAGCAGTACTTC
CDR3 protein: CASSLDSASGYSYEQYF

clone size: -
J gene: TRBJ1-2
V gene: TRBV28
D gene: TRBD1
CDR3 DNA: TGTGCCAGCAGTTTAGGGACAGGGAGCCTCTATGGCTACACCTTC
CDR3 protein: CASSLGTGSLYGYTF

clone size: -
J gene: TRBJ2-7
V gene: TRBV2
D gene: -
CDR3 DNA: TGTGCCAGCAGTCCGGACAGAAACCCTATATACGAGCAGTACTTC
CDR3 protein: CASSPDRNPIYEQYF

clone size: once
J gene: TRBJ1-2
V gene: TRBV15
D gene: TRBD1
CDR3 DNA: TGTGCCACCAGCAGAGCTCGGGACAGGGGGAGGATAGGCTACACCTTC
CDR3 protein: CATSRARDRGRIGYTF